This T cell receptor beta chain stems from a study of blood T cell repertoires in COVID-19. Study background: The United States, Italy and Spain supplied acute and convalescent COVID-19 samples. Sources were T cells, B-cell-depleted T cells, or PBMCs; the material itself was cDNA or gDNA.

Data came from immunoSEQ multiplex PCR; TCRdb stores just in-frame clones and leaves some out. The top ten hold 2% to 2.5% of the sample, which has 300,000 to 450,000 clones, 80% to 90% seen once. Germline V lookup: CDR1 MGHRA, CDR2 YSYEKL. The CDR3 is made up of 14 amino acids. Trimming took off 6 bases at V and 6 bases at J, with 18 bases between the two ends. J is TRBJ2-7 and V is TRBV4-1, with a weak D call TRBD2 (5 bases). Sequenced material: peripheral blood. The sequence was obtained from a woman in her sixties or seventies with COVID-19, enrolled during active disease. The CDR3, as DNA: TGCGCCAGCAGTCCAAGCCTAGCTGGAGTCGAGCAGTACTTC. This translates into CASSPSLAGVEQYF.